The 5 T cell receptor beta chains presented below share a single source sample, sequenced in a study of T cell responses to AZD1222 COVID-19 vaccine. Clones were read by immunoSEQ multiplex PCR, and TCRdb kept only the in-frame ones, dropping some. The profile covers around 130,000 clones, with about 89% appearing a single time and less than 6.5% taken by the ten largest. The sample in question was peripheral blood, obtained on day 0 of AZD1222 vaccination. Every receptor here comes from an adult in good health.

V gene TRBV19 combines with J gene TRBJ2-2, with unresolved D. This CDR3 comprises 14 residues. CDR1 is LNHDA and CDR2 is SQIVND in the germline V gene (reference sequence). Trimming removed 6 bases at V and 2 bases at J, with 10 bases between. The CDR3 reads CASRPGPNTGELFF. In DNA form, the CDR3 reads TGTGCCAGTAGACCCGGACCCAACACCGGGGAGCTGTTTTTT.

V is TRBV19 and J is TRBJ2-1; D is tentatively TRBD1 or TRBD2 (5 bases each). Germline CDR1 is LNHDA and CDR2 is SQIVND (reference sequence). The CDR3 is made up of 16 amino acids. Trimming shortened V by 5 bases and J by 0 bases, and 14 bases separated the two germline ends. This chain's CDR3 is CASSVGTGRSYNEQFF. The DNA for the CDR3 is TGTGCCAGTAGTGTGGGGACGGGACGCTCCTACAATGAGCAGTTCTTC.

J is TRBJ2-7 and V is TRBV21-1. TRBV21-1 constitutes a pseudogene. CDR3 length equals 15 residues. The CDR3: CASSKQWQQPYEQYF. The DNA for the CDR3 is TGTGCCAGCAGCAAACAATGGCAGCAGCCCTACGAGCAGTACTTC.

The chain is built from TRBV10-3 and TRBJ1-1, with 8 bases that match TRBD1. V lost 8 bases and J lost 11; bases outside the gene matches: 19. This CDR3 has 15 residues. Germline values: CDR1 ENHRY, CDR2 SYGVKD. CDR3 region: CAIRSFGGRGPTAFF. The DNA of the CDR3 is TGTGCCATCCGCTCGTTCGGGGGCAGGGGGCCTACCGCTTTCTTT.

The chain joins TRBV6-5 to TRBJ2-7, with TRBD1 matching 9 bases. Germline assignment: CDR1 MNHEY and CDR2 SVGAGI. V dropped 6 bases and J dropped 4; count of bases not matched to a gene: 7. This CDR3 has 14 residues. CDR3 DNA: TGTGCCAGCAGCTATACAGGGGGCAGTTACGAGCAGTACTTC. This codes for CASSYTGGSYEQYF.